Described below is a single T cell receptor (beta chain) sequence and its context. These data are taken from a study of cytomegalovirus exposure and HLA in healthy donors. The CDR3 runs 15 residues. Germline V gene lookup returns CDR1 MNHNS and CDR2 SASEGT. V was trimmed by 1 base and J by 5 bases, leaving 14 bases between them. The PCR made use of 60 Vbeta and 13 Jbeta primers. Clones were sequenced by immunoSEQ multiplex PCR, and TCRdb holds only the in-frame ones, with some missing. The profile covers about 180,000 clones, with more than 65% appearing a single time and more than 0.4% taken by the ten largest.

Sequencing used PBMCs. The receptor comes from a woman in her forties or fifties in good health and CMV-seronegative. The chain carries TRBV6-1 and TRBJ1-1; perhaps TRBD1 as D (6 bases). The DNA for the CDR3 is TGTGCCAGCAGTGAAGGAACAGGGCCCGGGACTGAAGCTTTCTTT. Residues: CASSEGTGPGTEAFF.